The 5 T cell receptor beta chains below come from one sample, sequenced in a study of T cells expressing NK-cell markers. TCRdb reprocessed the 5' RACE reads and stores each CDR3 protein as one record, lacking DNA. Seen in this sample are 200,000 to 300,000 distinct CDR3 sequences; the ten most common clones hold approximately 0.42%. Sequencing used blood T cells: a sorted CD56 or NKG2C T cell subset, CD4+ or CD8+ T cells, or bulk PBMC T cells (not recorded which). The source is a man aged 18 to 30 in good health.

The V call is TRBV12-3 or TRBV12-4, the J call TRBJ2-2. CDR3 length: 13 amino acids. The CDR3 loop reads CASSRDLVGELFF.

The chain has TRBV27 and TRBJ2-1; no DNA is available, so the TRBD2 call from TCRdb remains unchecked. CDR3 size: 15 residues. Germline V lookup: CDR1 MNHEY, CDR2 SMNVEV (reference sequence). CDR3 sequence reads: CASSLSASGRNEQFF.

V is TRBV20-1 and J is TRBJ2-3; absent DNA, TCRdb's TRBD2 call cannot be checked. The length of the CDR3 is 15 residues. Per germline, CDR1 DFQATT and CDR2 SNEGSKA (reference sequence). The CDR3 is CSASGTSGTPDTQYF.

The chain has TRBV12-3 or TRBV12-4 and TRBJ2-5; the TCRdb call, TRBD1, lacks DNA for checking. This CDR3 contains 15 residues. The chain's CDR3 is CASSSEQRLQETQYF.

CDR3: CATSDLKGQKETQYF. The rearrangement uses TRBV24-1 and TRBJ2-5. Germline V CDR1 and CDR2: KGHDR, SFDVKD. The CDR3 totals 15 residues.